These T cell receptor beta chains were read from a single sample in a study of Ad26.COV2.S vaccination and SARS-CoV-2 variants. Clones were sequenced by immunoSEQ multiplex PCR, and TCRdb holds only the in-frame ones, with some missing. The table has under 500,000 clones, approximately 90% seen once. Specimen: peripheral blood, collected in a trial of Ad26.COV2.S vaccine versus placebo. The receptors here all came from a person aged 18-65 years who received the Ad26.COV2.S COVID-19 vaccine or a placebo. Each CDR3 is given with its conserved first and last residue. D genes are given only for firm matches. A row's size may be missing; if present it is once, few, many or a size class.

size: few; D: TRBD1; V: TRBV19; J: TRBJ1-5; CDR3: CASRDRGPSDQPQHF; DNA: TGTGCCAGCCGAGACAGGGGGCCCTCTGATCAGCCCCAGCATTTT
size: .; D: .; V: TRBV11-2; J: TRBJ2-7; CDR3: CASSPPLGRPYEQYF; DNA: TGTGCCAGCAGCCCCCCCCTTGGCAGGCCCTACGAGCAGTACTTC
size: .; D: TRBD2; V: TRBV13; J: TRBJ2-1; CDR3: CASSLLAGGPFNEQFF; DNA: TGTGCCAGCAGCTTACTAGCGGGGGGGCCTTTCAATGAGCAGTTCTTC
size: .; D: .; V: TRBV6-5; J: TRBJ1-3; CDR3: CASSYGDPTSGNTIYF; DNA: TGTGCCAGCAGTTACGGGGACCCTACCTCTGGAAACACCATATATTTT
size: .; D: .; V: TRBV6-5; J: TRBJ2-2; CDR3: CASSYGVTTGELFF; DNA: TGTGCCAGCAGTTACGGGGTAACCACCGGGGAGCTGTTTTTT
size: .; D: .; V: TRBV9; J: TRBJ1-3; CDR3: CASSEMGQLLGNTIYF; DNA: TGTGCCAGCAGCGAGATGGGGCAGCTCCTTGGAAACACCATATATTTT
size: few; D: .; V: TRBV2; J: TRBJ1-6; CDR3: CASSEARAYNSPLHF; DNA: TGTGCCAGCAGTGAAGCACGAGCCTATAATTCACCCCTCCACTTT
size: few; D: .; V: TRBV25-1; J: TRBJ2-1; CDR3: CASSDMWAGSYNEQFF; DNA: TGTGCCAGCAGTGACATGTGGGCAGGGTCCTACAATGAGCAGTTCTTC
size: .; D: .; V: TRBV3-1/TRBV3-2; J: TRBJ2-1; CDR3: CASSQGRRENNEQFF; DNA: TGTGCCAGCAGCCAAGGGAGGAGGGAAAATAATGAGCAGTTCTTC
size: .; D: .; V: TRBV4-3; J: TRBJ1-2; CDR3: CASSRYRVQSGYGYTF; DNA: TGCGCCAGCAGCCGGTACCGGGTCCAATCGGGCTATGGCTACACCTTC
size: .; D: TRBD1; V: TRBV12-3/TRBV12-4; J: TRBJ1-1; CDR3: CASRDRGFGEAFF; DNA: TGTGCCAGCAGGGACAGGGGATTTGGTGAAGCTTTCTTT
size: once; D: TRBD1; V: TRBV19; J: TRBJ2-3; CDR3: CASSIGEGTGLTDTQYF; DNA: TGTGCCAGTAGTATAGGAGAAGGGACAGGGTTGACAGATACGCAGTATTTT
size: .; D: .; V: TRBV7-2; J: TRBJ2-5; CDR3: CASSLGRAQETQYF; DNA: TGTGCCAGCAGCTTAGGCCGGGCGCAAGAGACCCAGTACTTC
size: .; D: TRBD1; V: TRBV7-2; J: TRBJ2-7; CDR3: CASSPESGQGYEQYF; DNA: TGTGCCAGCAGCCCCGAATCGGGACAGGGCTACGAGCAGTACTTC
size: .; D: .; V: TRBV5-1; J: TRBJ2-3; CDR3: CASRIQHTDTQYF; DNA: TGCGCCAGCAGAATCCAGCACACAGATACGCAGTATTTT
size: .; D: .; V: TRBV28; J: TRBJ1-6; CDR3: CASSFTGLSNSPLHF; DNA: TGTGCCAGCAGTTTTACGGGACTGAGTAATTCACCCCTCCACTTT
size: .; D: .; V: TRBV7-2; J: TRBJ1-5; CDR3: CASSLGGVQPQHF; DNA: TGTGCCAGCAGCTTAGGAGGTGTTCAGCCCCAGCATTTT
size: .; D: .; V: TRBV27; J: TRBJ2-1; CDR3: CASSLGVGNEQFF; DNA: TGTGCCAGCAGTTTGGGGGTCGGCAATGAGCAGTTCTTC
size: .; D: TRBD2; V: TRBV28; J: TRBJ2-3; CDR3: CASSPGGATDTQYF; DNA: TGTGCCAGCAGCCCGGGGGGGGCCACAGATACGCAGTATTTT
size: .; D: TRBD1; V: TRBV10-2; J: TRBJ1-5; CDR3: CASSTDRVNQPQHF; DNA: TGCGCCAGCAGCACGGACAGGGTCAATCAGCCCCAGCATTTT
size: .; D: .; V: TRBV12-5; J: TRBJ2-5; CDR3: CASGLVGETQYF; DNA: TGTGCTAGTGGTTTGGTTGGAGAGACTCAGTACTTC
size: .; D: .; V: TRBV11-2; J: TRBJ2-3; CDR3: CASSTPRAADTQYF; DNA: TGTGCCAGCAGCACTCCTAGGGCGGCAGATACGCAGTATTTT
size: .; D: .; V: TRBV6-6; J: TRBJ1-1; CDR3: CASSVYEDTEAFF; DNA: TGTGCCAGCAGTGTTTATGAGGACACTGAAGCTTTCTTT
size: once; D: .; V: TRBV6-5; J: TRBJ1-1; CDR3: CASERVTEAFF; DNA: TGTGCCAGCGAACGTGTCACTGAAGCTTTCTTT
size: .; D: .; V: TRBV12-3/TRBV12-4; J: TRBJ2-7; CDR3: CASSLAGHEQYF; DNA: TGTGCCAGCAGTCTTGCCGGCCACGAGCAGTACTTC
size: .; D: .; V: TRBV29-1; J: TRBJ1-2; CDR3: CSVDRRFYGYTF; DNA: TGCAGCGTTGATCGGAGATTCTATGGCTACACCTTC
size: .; D: .; V: TRBV3-1/TRBV3-2; J: TRBJ2-3; CDR3: CASSPPVSTDTQYF; DNA: TGTGCCAGCAGCCCCCCGGTCAGCACAGATACGCAGTATTTT
size: .; D: .; V: TRBV20-1; J: TRBJ2-2; CDR3: CSATRGGELFF; DNA: TGCAGTGCCACCCGGGGGGGGGAGCTGTTTTTT
size: .; D: .; V: TRBV18; J: TRBJ1-5; CDR3: CASSPWSGHPSNQPQHF; DNA: TGTGCCAGCTCACCATGGTCGGGACACCCATCTAATCAGCCCCAGCATTTT
size: .; D: .; V: TRBV9; J: TRBJ1-2; CDR3: CASSTMAGLPIAGYTF; DNA: TGTGCCAGCAGCACGATGGCAGGCCTTCCTATAGCTGGCTACACCTTC
size: .; D: .; V: TRBV19; J: TRBJ2-7; CDR3: CASSPTGTSYEQYF; DNA: TGTGCCAGTAGCCCAACCGGGACAAGCTACGAGCAGTACTTC
size: .; D: .; V: TRBV30; J: TRBJ2-1; CDR3: CAWQPLSYNEQFF; DNA: TGTGCCTGGCAACCTCTCTCCTACAATGAGCAGTTCTTC
size: .; D: .; V: TRBV7-2; J: TRBJ1-2; CDR3: CASSLTPPLPDGYTF; DNA: TGTGCCAGCAGCTTAACTCCCCCCCTGCCGGATGGCTACACCTTC
size: .; D: .; V: TRBV5-1; J: TRBJ1-2; CDR3: CASSLNGQSYGYTF; DNA: TGCGCCAGCAGCTTGAACGGACAGTCCTATGGCTACACCTTC
size: .; D: .; V: TRBV5-1; J: TRBJ2-3; CDR3: CASSWGGRNTDTQYF; DNA: TGCGCCAGCAGCTGGGGGGGCCGAAACACAGATACGCAGTATTTT
size: .; D: TRBD2; V: TRBV5-8; J: TRBJ2-3; CDR3: CASSIGTSGDTDTQYF; DNA: TGTGCCAGCAGCATCGGGACTAGCGGGGACACAGATACGCAGTATTTT
size: .; D: .; V: TRBV29-1; J: TRBJ2-7; CDR3: CSVGGGEIDEQYF; DNA: TGCAGCGTTGGTGGGGGAGAAATCGACGAGCAGTACTTC
size: .; D: TRBD1; V: TRBV6-5; J: TRBJ2-7; CDR3: CASSLQPTGGYEQYF; DNA: TGTGCCAGCAGTTTGCAACCGACAGGGGGCTACGAGCAGTACTTC
size: .; D: .; V: TRBV12-2; J: TRBJ2-2; CDR3: CASRAGTNTGELFF; DNA: TGTGCAAGTCGCGCCGGGACGAACACCGGGGAGCTGTTTTTT
size: .; D: .; V: TRBV3-1/TRBV3-2; J: TRBJ2-3; CDR3: CASSPRRSASADTQYF; DNA: TGTGCCAGCAGCCCACGCCGTAGCGCTTCGGCAGATACGCAGTATTTT
size: .; D: .; V: TRBV7-9; J: TRBJ2-3; CDR3: CASSGGHLATDTQYF; DNA: TGTGCCAGCAGCGGAGGACACCTAGCCACAGATACGCAGTATTTT
size: .; D: .; V: TRBV7-2; J: TRBJ2-5; CDR3: CASSSNRGRQAETQYF; DNA: TGTGCCAGCAGCTCCAATAGGGGGAGACAGGCGGAGACCCAGTACTTC
size: .; D: TRBD1; V: TRBV2; J: TRBJ1-5; CDR3: CASMGQNNQPQHF; DNA: TGTGCCAGCATGGGACAGAACAATCAGCCCCAGCATTTT
size: .; D: .; V: TRBV7-2; J: TRBJ2-4; CDR3: CASSLGQGLDNIQYF; DNA: TGTGCCAGCAGCTTAGGCCAAGGACTGGACAACATTCAGTACTTC
size: .; D: .; V: TRBV10-3; J: TRBJ2-3; CDR3: CAISEPGTDTQYF; DNA: TGTGCCATCAGTGAGCCGGGAACAGATACGCAGTATTTT
size: .; D: TRBD1; V: TRBV14; J: TRBJ2-7; CDR3: CASSTRPGQGLQQATYEQYF; DNA: TGTGCCAGCAGCACCCGACCGGGACAGGGGTTGCAACAAGCGACCTACGAGCAGTACTTC
size: .; D: TRBD2; V: TRBV11-3; J: TRBJ2-7; CDR3: CASSSSLAGGPEQYF; DNA: TGTGCCAGCAGCTCTTCTCTAGCGGGGGGACCCGAGCAGTACTTC
size: .; D: .; V: TRBV7-2; J: TRBJ1-1; CDR3: CASSSQIRNTEAFF; DNA: TGTGCCAGCAGCTCTCAAATCCGGAACACTGAAGCTTTCTTT